Following are 19 T cell receptor beta chains from one sample sequenced in a study of cytomegalovirus exposure and HLA in healthy donors. The PCR ran on 60 Vbeta and 13 Jbeta primers. The table came from immunoSEQ multiplex PCR; TCRdb's copy has only in-frame clones and leaves some out. This table has around 150,000 clones, approximately 80% appearing once. The sample was PBMCs. Source of these receptors: a young woman in good health and CMV-seronegative.

This rearrangement joins TRBV4-1 to TRBJ2-6; 7 bases are shared with TRBD1. V shed 3 bases and J 0 bases; nucleotides not matched to a gene: 2. This CDR3 has 16 amino acids. From germline, CDR1 is MGHRA and CDR2 YSYEKL. CDR3 in amino acids: CASSHDRVSGANVLTF. DNA of the CDR3: TGCGCCAGCAGCCATGACAGGGTCTCTGGGGCCAACGTCCTGACTTTC.

J is TRBJ2-7 and V is TRBV19; 9 nucleotides align to TRBD1. V gave up 1 base and J gave up 2 bases; unmatched junction bases: 3. CDR3 length: 15 amino acids. Looked up from germline, CDR1 is LNHDA and CDR2 is SQIVND (reference sequence). The CDR3 DNA reads as TGTGCCAGTAGTATAGGCACAGGGGGCGCCTACGAGCAGTACTTC. Translation gives CASSIGTGGAYEQYF.

The chain carries TRBV7-8 and TRBJ2-7; D may be TRBD1 (5 bases). With 3 bases removed from V and 0 bases from J, the gap between germline ends came to 9 bases. The length of the CDR3 is 14 residues. Looked up from germline, CDR1 is SGHVS and CDR2 is FQNEAQ. In DNA form, the CDR3 reads TGTGCCAGCAGCTTGAGAAGGGGCTCCTACGAGCAGTACTTC. Translating it yields CASSLRRGSYEQYF. Drawing the rest from reference TRBV7-8 and TRBJ2-7, the complete variable domain is GAGVSQSPRYKVAKRGQDVALRCDPISGHVSLFWYQQALGQGPEFLTYFQNEAQLDKSGLPSDRFFAERPEGSVSTLKIQRTQQEDSAVYLCASSLRRGSYEQYFGPGTRLTVT.

This clone turned up a few times. The chain joins TRBV5-1 to TRBJ2-2, with TRBD2 matching over 10 bases. Losses at the gene ends were 1 base for V and 3 bases for J; bases not matched to a gene: 3. In germline, CDR1 is SGHRS, CDR2 YFSETQ. The CDR3 is made up of 16 amino acids. Here the CDR3 reads CASSLSGGAYTGELFF. CDR3 nucleotide sequence: TGCGCCAGCAGCTTGAGCGGGGGGGCATACACCGGGGAGCTGTTTTTT.

The CDR3 region is CATGPGGSTDTQYF. CDR3 DNA: TGTGCCACCGGTCCGGGGGGGTCCACAGATACGCAGTATTTT. This chain connects TRBV9 to TRBJ2-3, with 8 bases that match TRBD2. The V segment lost 9 bases and the J segment 2 bases; nucleotides outside the gene matches: 8. CDR3 size: 14 residues. Germline CDR1 and CDR2: SGDLS and YYNGEE.

V usage is TRBV7-2 and J usage is TRBJ2-5, with D possibly TRBD2 on 7 matching bases. The CDR3 runs 17 residues. Per the germline V gene, CDR1 is SGHTA and CDR2 is FQGNSA. Trimming took 1 base from V and 0 from J, leaving 15 bases between them. The CDR3 DNA is TGTGCCAGCAGCTTAGTTGTAGGGGGGGGGAACCAAGAGACCCAGTACTTC. It encodes CASSLVVGGGNQETQYF.

The V and J genes are TRBV7-6 and TRBJ2-1, with a possible D match to TRBD2 (5 bases). CDR3 size: 15 residues. Germline lookup yields CDR1 SGHVS and CDR2 FNYEAQ. V was trimmed by 5 bases and J by 7 bases, leaving 18 bases between them. Here the CDR3 DNA reads TGTGCCAGCAGCCCACAATCCAGAGGGATTAATGAGCAGTTCTTC. Amino acid sequence: CASSPQSRGINEQFF.

This sequence joins TRBV19 and TRBJ1-5; 7 positions agree with TRBD1. The V gene's germline CDR1 is LNHDA and CDR2 SQIVND (reference sequence). The V segment lost 4 bases and the J segment 4 bases; nucleotides outside the gene matches: 4. This CDR3 contains 14 residues. CDR3 sequence (DNA): TGTGCCAGTAGTAAACAGGGGAGTAATCAGCCCCAGCATTTT. Protein sequence: CASSKQGSNQPQHF.

The chain joins TRBV5-1 to TRBJ2-6; weak D call: TRBD1 (6 bases). V was clipped by 3 bases and J by 3 bases, with 16 bases between them. CDR1 is SGHRS, CDR2 YFSETQ, per germline. The CDR3 length is 17 residues. For the CDR3, the DNA is TGCGCCAGCAGCTCGACCGGGACAAATTTTGGGGCCAACGTCCTGACTTTC. Translated, it gives CASSSTGTNFGANVLTF.

The J gene is TRBJ1-1, the V gene TRBV9; D is ambiguous. This CDR3 comprises 15 residues. Germline loops: CDR1 SGDLS, CDR2 YYNGEE. Trimming cost V 3 bases and J 0 bases, with 12 bases left between them. DNA for the CDR3: TGTGCCAGCAGCGGCAGAGGGCACTTGAACACTGAAGCTTTCTTT. It specifies CASSGRGHLNTEAFF.

The chain links TRBV2 to TRBJ1-2; D remains ambiguous. This CDR3 contains 12 residues. Per germline, CDR1 SNHLY and CDR2 FYNNEI. Trimming shortened V by 6 bases and J by 0 bases, and 5 bases separated the two germline ends. The CDR3 bases are TGTGCCAGCAGATATACTAACTATGGCTACACCTTC. Protein product: CASRYTNYGYTF.

V is TRBV7-8 and J is TRBJ2-7; a weak D match, TRBD2 (6 bases). The CDR3 loop spans 15 amino acids. Trimming took off 5 bases at V and 6 bases at J, with 20 bases between the two ends. Germline V gene lookup returns CDR1 SGHVS and CDR2 FQNEAQ. CDR3 region: CASSRPSGGPGEQYF. Here the CDR3 DNA reads TGTGCCAGCAGCCGACCGTCAGGAGGGCCGGGCGAGCAGTACTTC.

The chain uses TRBV10-1 and TRBJ1-5; D is perhaps TRBD1 (5 bases). The CDR3 is 15 residues long. Trimming stripped 3 bases from V and 4 bases from J, with 13 bases between. Germline V gene lookup returns CDR1 WNHNN and CDR2 SYGVQD (reference sequence). Here the CDR3 DNA reads TGCGCCAGCAGTGATTCCCGGACAAGAAATCAGCCCCAGCATTTT. Translated: CASSDSRTRNQPQHF.

V gene TRBV12-2 combines with J gene TRBJ1-5; the table names TRBD1, a call not compared with the DNA. TRBV12-2 is marked as a pseudogene. The CDR3 is 16 amino acids. Written as DNA, the CDR3 is TGTGCAAGTCGCTTAGAGACAGGGAAGAGCAATCAGCCCCAGCATTTT. As protein: CASRLETGKSNQPQHF.

The chain carries TRBV2 and TRBJ1-4, with 8 bases fitting TRBD1. The CDR3 has 14 amino acids. Trimming took 7 bases from V and 6 from J; bases not matched to a gene: 7. CDR1 and CDR2 from the germline V gene are SNHLY and FYNNEI. CDR3 loop: CASILDRADEKLFF. The CDR3, as DNA: TGTGCCAGCATTCTGGACAGGGCCGATGAAAAACTGTTTTTT.

V usage is TRBV10-3 and J usage is TRBJ2-3; 14 nucleotides match TRBD2. There are 16 residues in the CDR3. Germline assignment: CDR1 ENHRY and CDR2 SYGVKD. The V and J ends lost 7 bases and 6 bases, in that order; junction bases with no gene match: 9. The CDR3 sequence is CAITQTSGGARDTQYF. The CDR3 bases are TGTGCCATCACCCAGACTAGCGGGGGGGCCCGGGATACGCAGTATTTT.

The rearrangement uses TRBV19 and TRBJ1-2; the D is unclear. Trimming stripped 3 bases from V and 8 bases from J, with 16 bases between. The germline V gene encodes CDR1 LNHDA and CDR2 SQIVND (reference sequence). There are 14 residues in the CDR3. The CDR3 sequence is CASSILGPRLGYTF. The CDR3 coding sequence is TGTGCCAGTAGTATTCTTGGGCCGCGTCTCGGCTACACCTTC.

The chain joins TRBV2 to TRBJ2-5; tentative D call: TRBD1 (5 bases). There are 11 residues in the CDR3. Germline values: CDR1 SNHLY, CDR2 FYNNEI. V lost 8 bases and J 3 bases, leaving 7 bases between the germline ends. The CDR3 DNA is TGTGCCAGCGCCAGGGAAGAGACCCAGTACTTC. The encoded protein is CASAREETQYF.

The chain carries TRBV6-5 and TRBJ2-1; D not resolved. This CDR3 comprises 11 residues. The V end was cut by 0 bases, the J end by 10 bases, with 4 bases between. The germline V gene has CDR1 MNHEY and CDR2 SVGAGI. The CDR3 DNA reads as TGTGCCAGCAGTTACTCTTCGGAGCAGTTCTTC. Translation: CASSYSSEQFF.